Listed here is a single TCR beta chain. This record comes from a study of blood T cell repertoires in COVID-19. Study at large: The samples span acute and convalescent COVID-19 from the United States, Italy and Spain. T cells, B-cell-depleted T cells, or PBMCs provided the cDNA or gDNA that served as material.

Germline lookup yields CDR1 SGHVS and CDR2 FQNEAQ. The length of the CDR3 is 16 residues. V was pared by 6 bases and J by 5 bases, with 22 bases between. Methods used by the authors: The assay estimated nucleated cells by amplifying reference gene primers. The repertoire was sequenced with immunoSEQ multiplex PCR; TCRdb's copy has only in-frame clones and lacks some. The DNA gave D and trimming, while V, J and clone size come from that table. This table has 300,000 to 400,000 clones, almost 85% appearing once. What was sequenced was peripheral blood. The gene calls are TRBV7-8 and TRBJ1-2; possible D gene TRBD1, 5 bases. The receptor was isolated from a human donor in a cohort sampled during active COVID-19. The CDR3 loop reads CASSHLRDSWEYGYTF. In DNA form, the CDR3 reads TGTGCCAGCAGTCATCTCCGGGACTCCTGGGAGTATGGCTACACCTTC.